These 16 T cell receptor beta chains were all obtained from the same sample, sequenced in a study of blood T cell repertoires in COVID-19 (dated by TCRdb to 2018 to 2021). Libraries were built with the immunoSEQ multiplex PCR assay. Not all clones reach the TCRdb copy of this immuneACCESS table, which keeps in-frame sequences only. Checked studies attribute under half of the gap to unresolved V genes and leave the rest unexplained. This sample comprises 280,000 or so clones, approximately 83% of them detected only once. The ten largest account for 2.2% of the sample. Sequenced: PBMCs or T cells enriched from blood (not recorded which). The source of these receptors is a man aged 25-45 years who had recovered from COVID-19.

V usage is TRBV7-2 and J usage is TRBJ1-2; D remains ambiguous. Germline-derived CDR1 and CDR2 are SGHTA and FQGNSA. V was clipped by 2 bases and J by 7 bases, with 8 bases between them. The CDR3 is made up of 12 amino acids. This CDR3 is CASSLLASGYTF. The CDR3 DNA is TGTGCCAGCAGCTTATTGGCTTCTGGCTACACCTTC.

This chain joins TRBV2 and TRBJ2-7; D unresolved. Trimming pared 6 bases from V and 0 bases from J, leaving 3 bases between. This CDR3 is 11 amino acids long. The germline V gene has CDR1 SNHLY and CDR2 FYNNEI. CDR3: CASSFSYEQYF. CDR3 sequence (DNA): TGTGCCAGCAGCTTCTCCTACGAGCAGTACTTC.

The V gene is TRBV7-9, the J gene TRBJ2-3, with 7 nucleotides matching TRBD2. This CDR3 has 12 residues. CDR1 and CDR2 from the germline V gene are SEHNR and FQNEAQ (reference sequence). The CDR3 nucleotides read TGTGTTCGGGGGGAGCTCACAGATACGCAGTATTTT. Translation gives CVRGELTDTQYF.

The V call is TRBV7-8, the J call TRBJ1-1, with 8 bases that match TRBD1. The CDR3 consists of 14 residues. Germline assignment: CDR1 SGHVS and CDR2 FQNEAQ. V gave up 4 bases and J gave up 3 bases; unmatched junction bases: 4. The CDR3, as DNA: TGTGCCAGCAGCTCAATACAGGGGGACACTGAAGCTTTCTTT. Translated: CASSSIQGDTEAFF.

This sequence joins TRBV2 and TRBJ1-1, with a possible D match to TRBD1 (5 bases). Germline V gene sequence: CDR1 SNHLY, CDR2 FYNNEI. The CDR3 contains 14 residues. Trimming removed 6 bases from V and 5 bases from J, with 16 bases in between. CDR3 in DNA: TGTGCCAGCAGGAGTCAGGGATCTGGAACTGAAGCTTTCTTT. Residues: CASRSQGSGTEAFF. Full variable domain (missing parts from reference TRBV2 and TRBJ1-1): EPEVTQTPSHQVTQMGQEVILRCVPISNHLYFYWYRQILGQKVEFLVSFYNNEISEKSEIFDDQFSVERPDGSNFTLKIRSTKLEDSAMYFCASRSQGSGTEAFFGQGTRLTVV.

On this clone itself: The same CDR3 can be traced to other DNA sequences in this sample. The genes are TRBV7-3 and TRBJ2-2; D possibly corresponds to TRBD1 (5 bases). Germline loops: CDR1 SGHTA, CDR2 FQGTGA. V was cut by 4 bases and J by 8 bases, with 5 bases left in between. This CDR3 region has 11 residues. CDR3 residues: CASSSGGELFF. In DNA form, the CDR3 reads TGTGCCAGCAGCTCAGGGGGGGAGCTGTTTTTT. Based on the CDR3 plus reference TRBV7-3 and TRBJ2-2, the full variable domain is GAGVSQTPSNKVTEKGKYVELRCDPISGHTALYWYRQSLGQGPEFLIYFQGTGAADDSGLPNDRFFAVRPEGSVSTLKIQRTERGDSAVYLCASSSGGELFFGEGSRLTVL.

DNA for the CDR3: TGTGCCAGTAGTGGGCGCCCTGGCCAACTGTTTTTT. Protein product: CASSGRPGQLFF. The rearrangement uses TRBV19 and TRBJ1-4; D unclear. From germline, CDR1 is LNHDA and CDR2 SQIVND (reference sequence). This CDR3 is built from 12 residues. The V gene lost 5 bases and the J gene lost 12 bases, with 13 bases spanning the gap.

The gene calls are TRBV7-8 and TRBJ2-7; D might be TRBD1 (6 bases). The CDR3 length is 13 residues. The V gene's germline CDR1 is SGHVS and CDR2 FQNEAQ. With 4 bases removed from V and 4 bases from J, the gap between germline ends came to 11 bases. The CDR3 protein is CASSSVDRYEQYF. The CDR3 DNA sequence: TGTGCCAGCAGCTCAGTCGACAGGTACGAGCAGTACTTC.

This clone has just a few counts. The rearrangement uses TRBV19 and TRBJ1-2, with 7 bases that match TRBD1. Germline V gene data show CDR1 as LNHDA and CDR2 as SQIVND (reference sequence). The CDR3 covers 12 residues. Trimming at V came to 3 bases and at J to 7 bases, leaving 2 bases not matched to a gene. Here the CDR3 DNA reads TGTGCCAGTAGTATGGCAGGGGGTGGCTACACCTTC. This sequence encodes CASSMAGGGYTF.

This clone was recorded once. The J gene is TRBJ1-1, the V gene TRBV18, with D hard to call. V lost 2 bases and J lost 1, with 17 bases in between. The CDR3 runs to 17 residues. Germline V gene lookup returns CDR1 KGHSH and CDR2 LQKENI. The CDR3 reads CASSPWAGSEANTEAFF. CDR3 coding DNA: TGTGCCAGCTCACCATGGGCCGGGAGCGAAGCGAACACTGAAGCTTTCTTT. Full variable domain (missing parts from reference TRBV18 and TRBJ1-1): NAGVMQNPRHLVRRRGQEARLRCSPMKGHSHVYWYRQLPEEGLKFMVYLQKENIIDESGMPKERFSAEFPKEGPSILRIQQVVRGDSAAYFCASSPWAGSEANTEAFFGQGTRLTVV.

The chain uses TRBV30 and TRBJ1-2, with 7 bases matching TRBD1. The CDR3 is made up of 14 amino acids. Per the germline V gene, CDR1 is GTSNPN and CDR2 is SVGIG (reference sequence). V dropped 8 bases and J dropped 4; count of bases not matched to a gene: 13. The DNA for the CDR3 is TGTGCCGGTTCGAAGGGGGCGGGTGGCTATGGCTACACCTTC. Protein product: CAGSKGAGGYGYTF.

V and J are TRBV5-1 and TRBJ2-3, with TRBD1 identical over 9 bases. The CDR3 length is 16 residues. The germline V gene encodes CDR1 SGHRS and CDR2 YFSETQ. With V trimmed by 3 bases and J by 6 bases, 11 bases remained unmatched. The CDR3 here is CASSSSTGGGMDTQYF. The CDR3, as DNA: TGCGCCAGCAGCTCGTCGACAGGGGGTGGTATGGATACGCAGTATTTT.

The CDR3 is CASSAWGGETQYF. The CDR3 nucleotides read TGTGCCAGCAGCGCCTGGGGGGGTGAGACCCAGTACTTC. The V and J genes are TRBV2 and TRBJ2-5; 7 bases fit TRBD2. Trimming removed 6 bases from V and 5 bases from J; junction bases left unmatched: 6. The CDR3 consists of 13 residues. Germline V gene sequence: CDR1 SNHLY, CDR2 FYNNEI.

The chain has TRBV5-1 and TRBJ2-6, with D perhaps TRBD1 (6 bases). The V end was cut by 1 base, the J end by 0 bases, with 11 bases between. The germline V gene has CDR1 SGHRS and CDR2 YFSETQ. CDR3 length: 17 amino acids. The CDR3 loop reads CASSLYGRGSGANVLTF. CDR3 bases: TGCGCCAGCAGCTTGTATGGCAGGGGCTCTGGGGCCAACGTCCTGACTTTC.

The rearrangement joins TRBV27 to TRBJ2-1; 11 bases line up with TRBD2. The V segment lost 4 bases and the J segment 2 bases; nucleotides outside the gene matches: 7. The germline CDR1 and CDR2 sequences are MNHEY and SMNVEV (reference sequence). The CDR3 is 17 amino acids. In DNA form, the CDR3 reads TGTGCCAGCAGTTCAAGACTAGCGGGGTCCCCCTACAATGAGCAGTTCTTC. Protein: CASSSRLAGSPYNEQFF.

The chain has TRBV30 and TRBJ2-5, with D unclear. V was cut by 4 bases and J by 5 bases, with 14 bases left in between. Looked up from germline, CDR1 is GTSNPN and CDR2 is SVGIG (reference sequence). This CDR3 has 13 amino acids. The CDR3 is CAWTQRVRETQYF. CDR3 nucleotides: TGTGCCTGGACCCAGCGTGTCCGGGAGACCCAGTACTTC.